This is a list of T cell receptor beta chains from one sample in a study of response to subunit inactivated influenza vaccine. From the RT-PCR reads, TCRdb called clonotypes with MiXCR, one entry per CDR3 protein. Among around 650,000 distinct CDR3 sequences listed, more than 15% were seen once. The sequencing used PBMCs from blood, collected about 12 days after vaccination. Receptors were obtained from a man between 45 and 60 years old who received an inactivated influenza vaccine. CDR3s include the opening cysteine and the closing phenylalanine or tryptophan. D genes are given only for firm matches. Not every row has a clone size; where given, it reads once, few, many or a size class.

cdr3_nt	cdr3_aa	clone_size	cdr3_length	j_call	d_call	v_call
TGTGCCAGCAGTTACTCATCTGCGGGGGGGCCGGCAGATACGCAGTATTTT	CASSYSSAGGPADTQYF	-	17	TRBJ2-3	TRBD2	TRBV6-5
TGTGCCAGCAGCTTCTTGGGGACCTACGAGCAGTACTTC	CASSFLGTYEQYF	many	13	TRBJ2-7	-	TRBV7-2
TGCGCCAGCAGCCAAGGACCCCCCAGGGGGCCTAATCAGCCCCAGCATTTT	CASSQGPPRGPNQPQHF	few	17	TRBJ1-5	TRBD1	TRBV4-1
TGCGCCAGCAGCGCCACAGATACGCAGTATTTT	CASSATDTQYF	many	11	TRBJ2-3	-	TRBV7-9
TGCGCCAGCTGCCCCTTTAGCGGGGGCCCTCAAGAGACCCAGTACTTC	CASCPFSGGPQETQYF	few	16	TRBJ2-5	TRBD2	TRBV5-1
TGTGCCAGCAGTTTAAGACGGTCCCCCTACGAGCAGTACTTC	CASSLRRSPYEQYF	-	14	TRBJ2-7	-	TRBV28
TGTGCCAGCGGCCAGGGAGGAGAGACCCAGTACTTC	CASGQGGETQYF	-	12	TRBJ2-5	-	TRBV6-5
TGTGCCAGCAGCAGAAACAGGGCCGAGGGCGAGCAGTACTTC	CASSRNRAEGEQYF	few	14	TRBJ2-7	-	TRBV7-2
TGTGCCAGCAGCTTAAACCCCCCCGGGGAAGAGACCCAGTACTTC	CASSLNPPGEETQYF	-	15	TRBJ2-5	-	TRBV7-6
TGCAGCGTTGATGATGGGACCAACAATGAGCAGTTCTTC	CSVDDGTNNEQFF	-	13	TRBJ2-1	-	TRBV29-1
TGTGCCTGGAGTGTCTCAGCGGAAGCTTTCTTT	CAWSVSAEAFF	-	11	TRBJ1-1	-	TRBV30
TGTGCCAGCAGCCAGAATCCCACAGGAGTACAAGAGACCCAGTACTTC	CASSQNPTGVQETQYF	-	16	TRBJ2-5	-	TRBV4-2
TGTGCCAGCAGTTACTCGCCCAAAGCCTACGAGCAGTACTTC	CASSYSPKAYEQYF	few	14	TRBJ2-7	-	TRBV6-2/TRBV6-3
TGTGCCAGCAGCTCCCAGGGCAGGAGCTCCTACGAGCAGTACTTC	CASSSQGRSSYEQYF	-	15	TRBJ2-7	-	TRBV7-9
TGCGCCAGCAGCCAAGATCGCTACTTAGCGGGAGTTTCTGGGGCCAACGTCCTGACTTTC	CASSQDRYLAGVSGANVLTF	few	20	TRBJ2-6	TRBD2	TRBV4-3
TGTGCCAGCAGCTTGTCCAGGGCGAATGAGCAGTTCTTC	CASSLSRANEQFF	many	13	TRBJ2-1	-	TRBV7-2
TGTGCCTGGAGTCGACACCAGGGGGAGACCCAGTACTTC	CAWSRHQGETQYF	-	13	TRBJ2-5	-	TRBV30
TGTGCCAGCAGTCCGCGAGCTAGGAGCGAGCAGTACTTC	CASSPRARSEQYF	-	13	TRBJ2-7	-	TRBV9
TGCGCCAGCAGCCAAGTGTTAAGGGGCAGGAGCTATGGCTACACCTTC	CASSQVLRGRSYGYTF	many	16	TRBJ1-2	-	TRBV4-1
TGTGCCAGCAGTTACACCGGACTAGCGGGGGGGTTCGGTGAGCAGTTCTTC	CASSYTGLAGGFGEQFF	few	17	TRBJ2-1	TRBD2	TRBV6-2/TRBV6-3
TGTGCCAGCACCGAAGACGGGGGATACACAGATACGCAGTATTTT	CASTEDGGYTDTQYF	-	15	TRBJ2-3	-	TRBV7-2
TGTGCCAGCAGGAGCCCTTTAGGCGGACGCACAGATACGCAGTATTTT	CASRSPLGGRTDTQYF	few	16	TRBJ2-3	-	TRBV28
TGTGCCAGCAGCCACACTAGCGGCCACAATGAGCAGTTCTTC	CASSHTSGHNEQFF	-	14	TRBJ2-1	TRBD2	TRBV3-1
TGTGCCAGCCAAGGGAACAGGGGCTGGGGCTACACCTTC	CASQGNRGWGYTF	-	13	TRBJ1-2	TRBD1	TRBV7-9
TGTGCCAGCAGCCAAGATTGGCAAGAGACCCAGTACTTC	CASSQDWQETQYF	many	13	TRBJ2-5	-	TRBV4-2
TGCAGCGTTGGTGGGAGAGGGGGCGTCGGCACTGAAGCTTTCTTT	CSVGGRGGVGTEAFF	few	15	TRBJ1-1	TRBD1	TRBV29-1
TGTGCCAGCGGTCAGGCCCCCTACGAGCAGTACTTC	CASGQAPYEQYF	-	12	TRBJ2-7	-	TRBV2
TGTGCCAGCAGAAAAGTTATCCTTCAGGGAGGCACAGATACGCAGTATTTT	CASRKVILQGGTDTQYF	-	17	TRBJ2-3	-	TRBV6-2/TRBV6-3
TGCAGTGCGCCAGGGACAGGGAACCCAGGGGAGCTGTTTTTT	CSAPGTGNPGELFF	-	14	TRBJ2-2	TRBD1	TRBV20-1
TGTGCCAGCAGTCCGCCCGGGATTAGGGTCAATGAGCAGTTCTTC	CASSPPGIRVNEQFF	-	15	TRBJ2-1	-	TRBV12-3/TRBV12-4
TGTGCCAGCAGTTTCCGGGGACAGGGTTACAATGAGCAGTTCTTC	CASSFRGQGYNEQFF	few	15	TRBJ2-1	TRBD1	TRBV12-3/TRBV12-4
TGTGCCAGCAGCTTATTCGGGGGAAACACTGAAGCTTTCTTT	CASSLFGGNTEAFF	many	14	TRBJ1-1	-	TRBV7-9
TGTGCCAGCAGCAATATTAGGACAGGGAAAATGCGAGAGACCCAGTACTTC	CASSNIRTGKMRETQYF	-	17	TRBJ2-5	TRBD1	TRBV7-2
TGTGCCAGCACGCGGCACTTGAACACCGGGGAGCTGTTTTTT	CASTRHLNTGELFF	few	14	TRBJ2-2	-	TRBV28
TGTGCCTATCACCGGGCCCAGCGGAATGAGCAGTTCTTC	CAYHRAQRNEQFF	-	13	TRBJ2-1	-	TRBV30
TGCAGTGCTATAGTGATAGCGGGCCCGAGCTCCTACAATGAGCAGTTCTTC	CSAIVIAGPSSYNEQFF	few	17	TRBJ2-1	TRBD2	TRBV20-1
TGTGCCAGCAGCTTGCTGGGACACCCGAACACCGGGGAGCTGTTTTTT	CASSLLGHPNTGELFF	few	16	TRBJ2-2	-	TRBV7-8
TGTGCCAGTAGTAGCCCCCGCCAGGCCACCACAGATACGCAGTATTTT	CASSSPRQATTDTQYF	-	16	TRBJ2-3	-	TRBV19
TGTGCCAGCAGCCAAGTGACTGGACAGCTTGGCTACACCTTC	CASSQVTGQLGYTF	many	14	TRBJ1-2	-	TRBV14
TGCGCCAGCAGCTTGGCGGGGGAAGGCACCGGGGAGCTGTTTTTT	CASSLAGEGTGELFF	-	15	TRBJ2-2	-	TRBV5-1
TGTGCCAGCAGTTTAGCGCGGACTAGCGTTGGCGGGGAGCTGTTTTTT	CASSLARTSVGGELFF	few	16	TRBJ2-2	TRBD2	TRBV12-3/TRBV12-4
TGTGCCAGCAGTACCCGACTAGCGGGAAAGTCCTACGAGCAGTACTTC	CASSTRLAGKSYEQYF	few	16	TRBJ2-7	TRBD2	TRBV28
TGTGCCAGCAGCCCCAATTTATTAGCGGGAGTCAATGAGCAGTTCTTC	CASSPNLLAGVNEQFF	few	16	TRBJ2-1	TRBD2	TRBV4-2
TGTGCCAGCAGTTTCTCGAGAGACAGGCCCCAGCATTTT	CASSFSRDRPQHF	-	13	TRBJ1-5	-	TRBV12-3/TRBV12-4
TGTGCCAGCGGTATAGCGGAAGCCTACGAGCAGTACTTC	CASGIAEAYEQYF	-	13	TRBJ2-7	-	TRBV5-5
TGTGCCTGGACCACGGCGGATGGAATCTGGGCCCTTAACTACGAGCAGTACTTC	CAWTTADGIWALNYEQYF	-	18	TRBJ2-7	-	TRBV30
TGCAGCGTCGTAACCGGGACAGGTTGGAATGAGCAGTTCTTC	CSVVTGTGWNEQFF	-	14	TRBJ2-1	TRBD1	TRBV29-1
TGTGCCAGCAGCGCTGGACTAGCGGGGCGGGGAGATACGCAGTATTTT	CASSAGLAGRGDTQYF	few	16	TRBJ2-3	TRBD2	TRBV7-8
TGTGCCACCAGTGACCCCCCCGGGCAGCCCCAGCATTTT	CATSDPPGQPQHF	few	13	TRBJ1-5	-	TRBV24-1
TGTGCCATCAGCACGACAGGGCTGGCAGATACGCAGTATTTT	CAISTTGLADTQYF	-	14	TRBJ2-3	TRBD1	TRBV10-3
TGCAGTGCTAGTGACAGAGACTACGAGCAGTACTTC	CSASDRDYEQYF	-	12	TRBJ2-7	-	TRBV20-1
TGCAGTGCGGAGAACCGACAGGGTCTCAATCAGCCCCAGCATTTT	CSAENRQGLNQPQHF	few	15	TRBJ1-5	TRBD1	TRBV20-1
TGCGCCAGCAGCTTGCTTGCCTCCTATGGCTACACCTTC	CASSLLASYGYTF	-	13	TRBJ1-2	-	TRBV5-1